Presented here are 9 T cell receptor beta chains from one specimen sequenced in a study of T cells in Graves' hyperthyroidism and ophthalmopathy (dated by TCRdb to about 2019). Preparation of the library involved multiplex PCR. Reads for this sample came from an Illumina HiSeq 2000. The TCR beta CDR3 regions were amplified from RNA transcripts. The first round of RT-PCR for the TCR CDR3 was performed with the HTBI primer set and the Qiagen OneStep RT-PCR kit. TCRdb handled the public reads itself, with Q25 trimming in fastp and clone calling in MiXCR, and kept productive beta chains. Each CDR3 protein appears once, grouped with its most common genes and DNA. The sample data list roughly 660,000 distinct CDR3 sequences, and 17% of these were observed just once. About 14% of the sample is taken by the ten largest. Sequencing was done on a sample of blood. These TCRs come from a middle-aged man with Graves' hyperthyroidism.

Many counts were recorded for this clonotype. The V call is TRBV6-2 or TRBV6-3, the J call TRBJ2-7; 7 bases are a match to TRBD2. V lost 6 bases and J lost 1; bases outside the gene matches: 9. CDR1 is MNHEY, CDR2 SVGEGT, per germline. This CDR3 comprises 15 residues. CDR3 loop: CASRGSGTASYEQYF. CDR3 coding DNA: TGTGCCAGCAGAGGAAGCGGGACGGCTTCCTACGAGCAGTACTTC.

This clonotype has a count of ten or more. The chain joins TRBV20-1 to TRBJ2-5; the match to TRBD2 covers 7 bases. The junction had 5 bases not matched to a gene; V was cut back by 2 bases and J by 2 bases. The germline CDR1 and CDR2 sequences are DFQATT and SNEGSKA (reference sequence). The CDR3 contains 14 residues. CDR3 region: CSARPGGRQETQYF. CDR3 coding DNA: TGCAGTGCTAGACCGGGCGGGAGACAAGAGACCCAGTACTTC.

This sequence joins TRBV7-2 and TRBJ2-5; 9 bases line up with TRBD2. The germline V gene encodes CDR1 SGHTA and CDR2 FQGNSA. CDR3 length equals 15 residues. After removal of 7 bases from V and 5 bases from J, the junction contained 11 bases not matched to a gene. The CDR3 region is CASTRVGTSLETQYF. The CDR3 DNA sequence: TGTGCCAGCACCAGAGTCGGGACTAGCTTGGAGACCCAGTACTTC.

This clonotype was detected ten times or more. V is TRBV7-2 and J is TRBJ2-1; tentatively, D is TRBD1 or TRBD2 (6 bases each). V lost 0 bases, J lost 8 bases, and 11 bases lay in between. In germline, CDR1 is SGHTA, CDR2 FQGNSA. This CDR3 has 14 amino acids. In nucleotides, the CDR3 is TGTGCCAGCAGCTTAGCAATGGGGGGCCATGAGCAGTTCTTC. It specifies CASSLAMGGHEQFF.

In its sample, this clonotype was seen many times. This sequence joins TRBV10-1 and TRBJ2-1, with D perhaps TRBD2 (6 bases). Germline V gene data show CDR1 as WNHNN and CDR2 as SYGVQD (reference sequence). The V and J ends lost 4 bases and 5 bases respectively, with 15 bases between them. There are 15 residues in the CDR3. CDR3: CASSGYLASHNEQFF. In DNA, the CDR3 is TGCGCCAGCAGTGGCTACCTAGCGAGCCACAATGAGCAGTTCTTC.

This clonotype has ten or more counts. The rearrangement links TRBV11-2 to TRBJ1-4; the match to TRBD1 covers 8 bases. CDR3 length: 16 residues. Germline values: CDR1 SGHAT, CDR2 FQNNGV. V was clipped by 1 base and J by 5 bases; unmatched bases: 6. CDR3 nucleotides: TGTGCCAGCAGCTTAGCCGTGACAGGGGTGAATGAAAAACTGTTTTTT. As protein: CASSLAVTGVNEKLFF. The full variable domain, its missing parts supplied by reference TRBV11-2 and TRBJ1-4, is EAGVAQSPRYKIIEKRQSVAFWCNPISGHATLYWYQQILGQGPKLLIQFQNNGVVDDSQLPKDRFSAERLKGVDSTLKIQPAKLEDSAVYLCASSLAVTGVNEKLFFGSGTQLSVL.

The table lists this clonotype with many counts. CDR3: CASTPGYTEAFF. The CDR3 DNA reads TGTGCCAGCACCCCAGGGTACACTGAAGCTTTCTTT. The chain couples TRBV12-3 or TRBV12-4 to TRBJ1-1, with a weak D call TRBD1 (5 bases). V lost 7 bases to trimming and J lost 3 bases, with 9 bases between them. The CDR3 spans 12 residues.

The genes are TRBV2 and TRBJ2-5, with D possibly being TRBD1 (6 bases). Germline CDR1 is SNHLY and CDR2 is FYNNEI. V lost 0 bases and J lost 3, with 14 bases in between. The CDR3 loop spans 16 amino acids. The chain's CDR3 is CASSEALGRGKETQYF. CDR3 in DNA: TGTGCCAGCAGTGAAGCGCTTGGCAGGGGAAAAGAGACCCAGTACTTC. The full variable domain, rest sourced from reference TRBV2 and TRBJ2-5, is EPEVTQTPSHQVTQMGQEVILRCVPISNHLYFYWYRQILGQKVEFLVSFYNNEISEKSEIFDDQFSVERPDGSNFTLKIRSTKLEDSAMYFCASSEALGRGKETQYFGPGTRLLVL.

This clonotype was detected many times. The chain carries TRBV12-3 or TRBV12-4 and TRBJ1-1; no firm D call. This CDR3 is built from 13 residues. Trimming took 4 bases from V and 3 from J, leaving 9 bases between them. The CDR3 DNA follows: TGTGCCAGCAGTTCCTATACGGACACTGAAGCTTTCTTT. Translating gives CASSSYTDTEAFF.